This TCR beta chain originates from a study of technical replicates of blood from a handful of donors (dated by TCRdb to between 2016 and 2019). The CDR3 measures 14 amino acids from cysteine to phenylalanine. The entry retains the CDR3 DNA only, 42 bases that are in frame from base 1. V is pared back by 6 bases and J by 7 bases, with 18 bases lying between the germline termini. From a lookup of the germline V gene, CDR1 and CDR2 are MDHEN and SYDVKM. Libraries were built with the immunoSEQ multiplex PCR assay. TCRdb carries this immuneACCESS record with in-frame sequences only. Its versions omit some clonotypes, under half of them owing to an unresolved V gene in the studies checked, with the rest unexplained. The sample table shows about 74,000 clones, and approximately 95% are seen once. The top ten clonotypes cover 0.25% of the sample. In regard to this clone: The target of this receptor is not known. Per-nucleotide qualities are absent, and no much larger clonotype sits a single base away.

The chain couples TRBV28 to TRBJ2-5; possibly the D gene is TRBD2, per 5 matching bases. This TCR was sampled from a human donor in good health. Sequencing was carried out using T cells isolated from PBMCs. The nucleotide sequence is TGTGCCAGCAGGGAGCAGCCACTAGGCGTGACCCAGTACTTC. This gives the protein CASREQPLGVTQYF.